These 6 T cell receptor beta chains came from one sample sequenced in a study of T-cell memory formation after mild COVID-19 (dated by TCRdb to about 2021). The method behind the library was 5' RACE. Sequenced on an Illumina NovaSeq 6000. TCRdb took the public reads, trimmed them with fastp at Q25, ran MiXCR for clone calling and kept in-frame beta chains. Every distinct CDR3 protein forms one entry, paired with its most common genes and DNA. The sample data list about 350,000 distinct CDR3 sequences, and about 13% of these were observed just once. The ten largest clones represent about a fifth of the sample. The sample taken for sequencing was PBMCs or a T cell subset sorted from them (not recorded which). The receptors here all came from a man in his late teens or twenties who had mild COVID-19 (a few samples of this study predate the infection). The sample titles of this study are shuffled in the database, so cell type and time point are left out; the donor was told from shared clones.

This clonotype was recorded a few times. J is TRBJ1-1 and V is TRBV13, with 7 bases lining up with TRBD1. The CDR3 extends over 16 amino acids. Germline-derived CDR1 and CDR2 are PRHDT and FYEKMQ (reference sequence). V lost 4 bases to trimming and J lost 7 bases; unmatched junction nucleotides: 15. The CDR3 reads CASSSQATGWKGEAFF. DNA of the CDR3: TGTGCCAGCAGCTCGCAGGCGACAGGGTGGAAGGGTGAAGCTTTCTTT.

This clonotype was detected many times. V and J are TRBV7-9 and TRBJ2-3; 7 bases fit TRBD1. Germline V lookup: CDR1 SEHNR, CDR2 FQNEAQ (reference sequence). The CDR3 is 16 residues long. Unmatched junction bases numbered 9, after V lost 0 bases and J lost 6 bases. CDR3 bases: TGTGCCAGCAGCTTAGCGCTAGGGGGCGCATCCGATACGCAGTATTTT. This sequence encodes CASSLALGGASDTQYF.

This chain links TRBV15 with TRBJ2-1, with 7 bases fitting TRBD2. Trimming at V came to 0 bases and at J to 7 bases, leaving 9 bases not matched to a gene. The CDR3 runs to 16 residues. Germline loops: CDR1 LNHNV, CDR2 YYDKDF (reference sequence). The CDR3 DNA follows: TGTGCCACCAGCAGAGATTGGGCCGAGGGAGGGAATGAGCAGTTCTTC. Encoded protein: CATSRDWAEGGNEQFF.

This clonotype was counted a few times. In DNA, the CDR3 is TGCGCCAGCAGCCAAGACCGGACGGCCAATCAGCCCCAGCATTTT. It encodes CASSQDRTANQPQHF. The chain uses TRBV4-1 and TRBJ1-5; D call uncertain. Germline V gene lookup returns CDR1 MGHRA and CDR2 YSYEKL. The CDR3 length is 15 residues. Trimming took 0 bases from V and 3 from J, leaving 9 bases between them.

This clonotype has a handful of counts. The chain recombines TRBV24-1 with TRBJ2-1; D may be TRBD1 (5 bases). Trimming pared 1 base from V and 7 bases from J, leaving 10 bases between. Germline CDR1 KGHDR, CDR2 SFDVKD. CDR3 length equals 14 residues. The CDR3: CATSDFVRVNEQFF. The CDR3 DNA reads TGTGCCACCAGTGATTTCGTCAGGGTGAATGAGCAGTTCTTC.

This clonotype was observed a few times. V is TRBV6-5 and J is TRBJ1-2, with a weak D call TRBD1 (5 bases). Germline values: CDR1 MNHEY, CDR2 SVGAGI. Between the trimmed V and J ends, which lost 5 bases and 0 bases, there was a span of 13 bases. The CDR3 has 15 amino acids. CDR3 region: CASSPSGTSNYGYTF. The CDR3 DNA reads as TGTGCCAGCAGTCCGTCAGGGACCTCTAACTATGGCTACACCTTC.